This is a list of T cell receptor beta chains from one sample in a study of cytomegalovirus exposure and HLA in healthy donors. The method was immunoSEQ multiplex PCR; TCRdb's version includes in-frame clones alone and lacks a portion of them. The table has around 150,000 clones, around three quarters seen once. The sequenced material came from PBMCs. These receptors were taken from a man in his forties or fifties in good health and CMV-seropositive. Both conserved end residues are part of each CDR3. Each record gives: D gene, clone size, V gene, J gene, CDR3 DNA, CDR3 protein. A D gene is named only where the DNA matches it firmly. Rows give clone size only sometimes, using once, few, many, or a class for an expanded clone.

>-|-|TRBV4-1|TRBJ1-1
TGCGCCAGCAGCCATCGGACACCGAACACTGAAGCTTTCTTT
CASSHRTPNTEAFF
>-|-|TRBV28|TRBJ1-1
TGTGCCAGTGACGGGGGACGGTACACTGAAGCTTTCTTT
CASDGGRYTEAFF
>TRBD2|-|TRBV11-3|TRBJ2-7
TGTGCCAGCAGCTTAGGGGGAGGGAGGGACGAGCAGTACTTC
CASSLGGGRDEQYF
>-|-|TRBV6-6|TRBJ2-6
TGTGCCAGCACCGATGGAGGTACTGGGGCCAACGTCCTGACTTTC
CASTDGGTGANVLTF
>TRBD1|few|TRBV19|TRBJ1-1
TGTGCCAGTAGTAAACTACGACAGGGGATGAACACTGAAGCTTTCTTT
CASSKLRQGMNTEAFF
>TRBD1|-|TRBV6-4|TRBJ1-2
TGTGCCAGCAGTGAGGCACAGGGGAAGGGCTACACCTTC
CASSEAQGKGYTF
>-|-|TRBV19|TRBJ2-2
TGTGCCAGTAGTACCACAGGTAATACGAACACCGGGGAGCTGTTTTTT
CASSTTGNTNTGELFF
>-|-|TRBV27|TRBJ2-7
TGTGCCAGCAGCCGAAGACAGGAGTACGAGCAGTACTTC
CASSRRQEYEQYF
>-|-|TRBV6-5|TRBJ1-1
TGTGCCAGCACTCGTCAGGCCCGGATGAACACTGAAGCTTTCTTT
CASTRQARMNTEAFF
>TRBD2|-|TRBV11-2|TRBJ2-7
TGTGCCAGCAGCTTTGAGGGCGGGGGCTACGAGCAGTACTTC
CASSFEGGGYEQYF
>TRBD1|-|TRBV18|TRBJ2-7
TGTGCCAGCTCACCGAAGCGGGACAGGGAGTACGAGCAGTACTTC
CASSPKRDREYEQYF
>TRBD1|-|TRBV2|TRBJ1-1
TGTGCCAGCAGTGAAGCGGGGACAGCCTCACACACTGAAGCTTTCTTT
CASSEAGTASHTEAFF
>TRBD2|-|TRBV5-1|TRBJ2-1
TGCGCCAGCAGCACGGGACTAGCAGTTGAGCAGTTCTTC
CASSTGLAVEQFF
>TRBD1|-|TRBV15|TRBJ2-1
TGTGCCACCAGCAGAGAGGGACAGCCAAACAATGAGCAGTTCTTC
CATSREGQPNNEQFF
>-|once|TRBV4-3|TRBJ1-5
TGCGCCAGCAGCCAAGAGGTCCTGGGAGACAATCAGCCCCAGCATTTT
CASSQEVLGDNQPQHF
>TRBD1|-|TRBV29-1|TRBJ1-2
TGCAGCGTTGAAGATCCGGGCAGGGGGCTTAGCTACACCTTC
CSVEDPGRGLSYTF
>TRBD1|-|TRBV6-5|TRBJ2-7
TGTGCCAGCAGTTATGACGGGACAGGGGGCTCCGAGCAGTACTTC
CASSYDGTGGSEQYF
>-|-|TRBV30|TRBJ1-5
TGTGCCTGGAGTAAGGCGCAGGGCGCCTATCAGCCCCAGCATTTT
CAWSKAQGAYQPQHF
>-|few|TRBV12-5|TRBJ2-1
TGTGCTAGTGGTGACTCCCCCAACTACAATGAGCAGTTCTTC
CASGDSPNYNEQFF
>-|-|TRBV4-2|TRBJ2-5
TGTGCCAGCAGCCAAGAGCCTAGCGGAGGGGGAGAGACCCAGTACTTC
CASSQEPSGGGETQYF
>TRBD1|-|TRBV5-1|TRBJ2-1
TGCGCCAGCAGCTCGGGACAGGGGACTTACAATGAGCAGTTCTTC
CASSSGQGTYNEQFF
>-|-|TRBV18|TRBJ2-1
TGTGCCAGCTCCCTGGGACTCGAACTCCACAATGAGCAGTTCTTC
CASSLGLELHNEQFF
>TRBD1|-|TRBV13|TRBJ2-7
TGTGCCAGCAGCTTAGGGGACAGGGGCTACGAGCAGTACTTC
CASSLGDRGYEQYF
>TRBD1|-|TRBV25-1|TRBJ2-2
TGTGCCAGCAGAAGACAGGGGGCGAACACCGGGGAGCTGTTTTTT
CASRRQGANTGELFF
>-|medium-sized|TRBV4-2|TRBJ1-6
TGTGCCAGCAGCCAAGAGGCTCGAAGCTCCTATAATTCACCCCTCCACTTT
CASSQEARSSYNSPLHF
>-|once|TRBV7-2|TRBJ2-1
TGTGCCAGCAGCTTAGTGGGGCGGGAAGCACAGTTCTTC
CASSLVGREAQFF
>-|few|TRBV27|TRBJ1-2
TGTGCCAGCCGCTCCCGGAACTATGGCTACACCTTC
CASRSRNYGYTF
>-|-|TRBV5-1|TRBJ1-2
TGCGCCAGCCGCGTCCTGAGTCTTGACAGGTCTTTCGGCTACACCTTC
CASRVLSLDRSFGYTF
>-|-|TRBV6-4|TRBJ2-3
TGTGCCAGCAGCGCCGGGACTAGCACAGATACGCAGTATTTT
CASSAGTSTDTQYF
>-|-|TRBV7-9|TRBJ1-2
TGTGCCAGCAGAGCAGGGAATAACTATGGCTACACCTTC
CASRAGNNYGYTF
>-|-|TRBV15|TRBJ2-7
TGTGCCACCAGCAGAGCATGGAGGGGGCTGAGCTCCTACGAGCAGTACTTC
CATSRAWRGLSSYEQYF
>TRBD1|-|TRBV6-5|TRBJ2-7
TGTGCCAGCAGAACAGGGGACAGCGCCACATACGAGCAGTACTTC
CASRTGDSATYEQYF
>TRBD1|-|TRBV7-2|TRBJ1-1
TGTGCCAGCAGCCGACAGGGGGGGATGAACACTGAAGCTTTCTTT
CASSRQGGMNTEAFF
>-|-|TRBV7-8|TRBJ1-1
TGTGCCACCAGGGGAGGGCTGAACACTGAAGCTTTCTTT
CATRGGLNTEAFF
>-|-|TRBV2|TRBJ2-2
TGTGCCAGCAGTCCCCAGGGGTCCGGGGAGCTGTTTTTT
CASSPQGSGELFF
>-|-|TRBV5-1|TRBJ1-2
TGCGCCAGCAGCGGTGACAGTGCGAAGAATCCTGGCTACACCTTC
CASSGDSAKNPGYTF
>TRBD1|-|TRBV4-1|TRBJ2-2
TGCGCCAGCAGCCAAGATACAGGGGGCCGGGGTAGCACCGGGGAGCTGTTTTTT
CASSQDTGGRGSTGELFF
>-|-|TRBV5-1|TRBJ2-2
TGCGCCAGCAGCTTGAGCGCCAACACCGGGGAGCTGTTTTTT
CASSLSANTGELFF
>TRBD1|-|TRBV2|TRBJ2-7
TGTGCCAGCAGTTCTACCGGGACAGGATCCTACGAGCAGTACTTC
CASSSTGTGSYEQYF
>TRBD1|few|TRBV4-3|TRBJ1-6
TGCGCCAGCAGCCAAGATCGGATCGGGGGACAGGGTCTTCGGGGCCTCCACTTT
CASSQDRIGGQGLRGLHF
>-|-|TRBV6-6|TRBJ2-7
TGTGCCAGCAGTCCCAACAACTACGAGCAGTACTTC
CASSPNNYEQYF
>-|-|TRBV6-5|TRBJ1-3
TGTGCCAGCAGGCTCACAGGCTCTGGAAACACCATATATTTT
CASRLTGSGNTIYF
>-|-|TRBV29-1|TRBJ2-7
TGCAGCGTTGTACCAGTCTTGGGGGGAGAGCAGTACTTC
CSVVPVLGGEQYF
>-|-|TRBV5-8|TRBJ2-2
TGTGCCAGCAGCTTTACAGGGCTCACCGGGGAGCTGTTTTTT
CASSFTGLTGELFF
>-|-|TRBV6-4|TRBJ1-1
TGTGCCAGCAGTGATATAGGGAGGGACACTGAAGCTTTCTTT
CASSDIGRDTEAFF
>-|few|TRBV11-3|TRBJ2-2
TGTGCCAGCGGCGACAGGAGGAACACCGGGGAGCTGTTTTTT
CASGDRRNTGELFF
>TRBD1|-|TRBV11-3|TRBJ2-7
TGTGCCAGCAGCTTAGGACAGGGAACACTCTACGAGCAGTACTTC
CASSLGQGTLYEQYF
>TRBD2|-|TRBV5-1|TRBJ2-3
TGCGCCAGCACCCAGACTAGCGGTTACACAGATACGCAGTATTTT
CASTQTSGYTDTQYF
>-|-|TRBV6-4|TRBJ2-3
TGTGCCAGCAGTGAGGGGGGGCCCACAGATACGCAGTATTTT
CASSEGGPTDTQYF
>TRBD2|-|TRBV2|TRBJ2-7
TGTGCCAGCAGCCCTACCAGGACTAGCGGGGGGGCAGATTGGGAGCAGTACTTC
CASSPTRTSGGADWEQYF
>TRBD2|-|TRBV7-8|TRBJ2-2
TGTGCCAGCAGCTTACTCACTAGCGGGACTTCTCTTTTT
CASSLLTSGTSLF
>-|-|TRBV10-1|TRBJ2-7
TGCGCCAGCAGTGAGAGAACAGGTCGAACCTACGAGCAGTACTTC
CASSERTGRTYEQYF
>TRBD2|-|TRBV5-1|TRBJ2-1
TGCGCCAGCAGAGGGTCAGGACTAGCGGGAGCCAATGAGCAGTTCTTC
CASRGSGLAGANEQFF
>-|once|TRBV4-1|TRBJ2-1
TGCGCCAGCAGTCCCCGGGTAACCGCCTCATCCTACAATGAGCAGTTCTTC
CASSPRVTASSYNEQFF
>TRBD2|-|TRBV4-3|TRBJ2-3
TGCGCCAGCAGCCAAGATCCTAGCGGGAGCTGGGATAGCACAGATACGCAGTATTTT
CASSQDPSGSWDSTDTQYF
>-|-|TRBV6-1|TRBJ2-7
TGTGCCAGCAGTGGGTTAGCGGCTCCCGACGAGCAGTACTTC
CASSGLAAPDEQYF
>-|-|TRBV4-1|TRBJ2-4
TGCGCCAGCAGCCAAGAACAGGGAGCCAAAAACATTCAGTACTTC
CASSQEQGAKNIQYF
>TRBD1|-|TRBV4-2|TRBJ1-2
TGTGCCAGCAGCCGGGAACAGGGGGCGGACTATGGCTACACCTTC
CASSREQGADYGYTF